This paragraph covers one T cell receptor beta chain sequence. The CDR3 extends over 16 amino acids. Trimming at V came to 2 bases and at J to 2 bases, leaving 8 bases not matched to a gene. CDR1 and CDR2 (germline): MNHNY, SVGAGI (reference sequence). This sample stems from a study of cytomegalovirus exposure and HLA in healthy donors. Profiling relied on immunoSEQ multiplex PCR, and the TCRdb table lists in-frame clones only, not all of them. This table has roughly 95,000 clones, 85% appearing once. The chain uses TRBV6-6 and TRBJ2-7; 8 nucleotides line up with TRBD2. Sequenced: PBMCs. The clonotype originates from a man younger than 35 in good health and CMV-seropositive. The CDR3 sequence is CASSYLGGRFPYEQYF. CDR3 DNA sequence: TGTGCCAGCAGTTACCTCGGCGGGAGGTTCCCCTACGAGCAGTACTTC.